These 28 T cell receptor beta chains share one sample of origin, sequenced in a study of CD8 T cells in Susac syndrome. With random hexamers, roughly 0.5 to 1 ug RNA was reverse transcribed. TCRdb re-called the immunoSEQ multiplex PCR reads through MiXCR, storing one row per CDR3 protein. Among about 120,000 distinct CDR3 sequences, 94% were seen once, and the ten largest hold approximately 0.1%. The source material was CD4+ T cells from PBMCs. These TCRs come from a human donor in good health.

The V and J genes are TRBV6-6 and TRBJ1-2; 7 positions agree with TRBD1. Losses at the gene ends were 6 bases for V and 2 bases for J; bases not matched to a gene: 6. The CDR3 runs to 14 residues. Germline V gene lookup returns CDR1 MNHNY and CDR2 SVGAGI (reference sequence). CDR3 sequence: CASRTTGMNYGYTF. The CDR3 region has the DNA TGTGCCAGCAGGACGACAGGGATGAACTATGGCTACACCTTC.

The chain has TRBV5-1 and TRBJ2-2; 7 bases map to TRBD2. The CDR3 loop spans 16 amino acids. The germline gives CDR1 SGHRS, CDR2 YFSETQ. The trim removed 4 bases at V and 1 base at J, leaving 7 bases unmatched. This chain's CDR3 is CASSPLAEMNTGELFF. The DNA for the CDR3 is TGCGCCAGCAGCCCTCTAGCGGAGATGAACACCGGGGAGCTGTTTTTT.

The chain has TRBV4-1 and TRBJ1-1, with TRBD1 matching over 9 bases. This CDR3 spans 15 amino acids. Germline assignment: CDR1 MGHRA and CDR2 YSYEKL. J lost 1 base, V lost 0 bases, and 0 bases had no gene match. Here the CDR3 DNA reads TGCGCCAGCAGCCAAGAGGACAGGGGGAACACTGAAGCTTTCTTT. Encoded protein: CASSQEDRGNTEAFF.

The chain has TRBV5-1 and TRBJ2-3; possibly TRBD1 or TRBD2 for D (5 bases each). Germline V CDR1 and CDR2: SGHRS, YFSETQ. The CDR3 spans 13 residues. V lost 5 bases, J lost 1 base, and 8 bases lay in between. CDR3 in DNA: TGCGCCAGCAGACGGGACCGCACAGATACGCAGTATTTT. It yields the protein CASRRDRTDTQYF.

This clonotype was seen once. The chain is built from TRBV28 and TRBJ2-7; TRBD2 aligns across 14 bases. This CDR3 region has 16 residues. Germline trimming cut 5 bases from V and 5 bases from J; bases unmatched to any gene: 8. From germline, CDR1 is MDHEN and CDR2 SYDVKM. CDR3 sequence (DNA): TGTGCCAGCAGTCAACCCGGGACTAGCGGGAGCAACGAGCAGTACTTC. Translation: CASSQPGTSGSNEQYF.

CDR3: CASSPQGTSVSDTQYF. The CDR3 DNA follows: TGTGCCAGCAGCCCGCAAGGGACTAGCGTTTCAGATACGCAGTATTTT. V usage is TRBV7-3 and J usage is TRBJ2-3; 10 bases align to TRBD2. The V segment lost 5 bases and the J segment 4 bases; nucleotides outside the gene matches: 9. The CDR3 extends over 16 amino acids. CDR1 is SGHTA and CDR2 is FQGTGA in the germline V gene.

The V gene is TRBV30, the J gene TRBJ2-4; 8 bases line up with TRBD2. Germline-derived CDR1 and CDR2 are GTSNPN and SVGIG (reference sequence). Trimming at V came to 4 bases and at J to 1 base, leaving 6 bases not matched to a gene. CDR3 length equals 15 residues. This CDR3 is CAWTGGGRAKNIQYF. For the CDR3, the DNA is TGTGCCTGGACTGGCGGCGGGAGGGCCAAAAACATTCAGTACTTC.

This chain joins TRBV5-1 and TRBJ2-2, with D possibly matching TRBD1 (7 bases). The germline V gene has CDR1 SGHRS and CDR2 YFSETQ. The CDR3 is 14 amino acids. Trimming cost V 8 bases and J 3 bases, with 14 bases left between them. CDR3 in DNA: TGCGCCAGTGGAGGGACAGCCGACACCGGGGAGCTGTTTTTT. Protein sequence: CASGGTADTGELFF.

The chain couples TRBV7-8 to TRBJ2-1, with 8 bases fitting TRBD2. Germline V CDR1 and CDR2: SGHVS, FQNEAQ. The CDR3 has 15 amino acids. The V and J ends lost 8 bases and 1 base, in that order; junction bases with no gene match: 7. The CDR3 loop is CASALREASYNEQFF. For the CDR3, the DNA is TGTGCCAGCGCCTTGCGGGAGGCGTCCTACAATGAGCAGTTCTTC.

The chain links TRBV12-3 or TRBV12-4 to TRBJ2-5; either TRBD1 or TRBD2 may supply D (5 bases each). With 3 bases removed from V and 4 bases from J, the gap between germline ends came to 15 bases. The CDR3 runs 15 residues. The CDR3 here is CASSLGTERLETQYF. For the CDR3, the DNA is TGTGCCAGCAGTTTGGGGACGGAGAGATTAGAGACCCAGTACTTC.

This clonotype showed up just once. This CDR3 reads CASRGQAPPYEQYF. CDR3 bases: TGTGCCAGCCGGGGACAGGCCCCTCCTTACGAGCAGTACTTC. The V and J genes are TRBV27 and TRBJ2-7; 8 bases map to TRBD1. The CDR3 is 14 amino acids. Trimming at V came to 8 bases and at J to 4 bases, leaving 10 bases not matched to a gene. Germline-derived CDR1 and CDR2 are MNHEY and SMNVEV (reference sequence).

The chain is built from TRBV9 and TRBJ2-2; no reliable D call. Germline CDR1 SGDLS, CDR2 YYNGEE. This CDR3 has 12 residues. With 3 bases removed from V and 6 bases from J, the gap between germline ends came to 6 bases. This CDR3 reads CASSAPSGELFF. As DNA, the CDR3 is TGTGCCAGCAGCGCCCCCTCCGGGGAGCTGTTTTTT.

This sequence joins TRBV20-1 and TRBJ1-2, with unresolved D. Germline CDR1 reads DFQATT; CDR2 reads SNEGSKA (reference sequence). CDR3 length: 11 residues. V was pared by 5 bases and J by 4 bases, with 8 bases between. In DNA, the CDR3 is TGCAGTGCTGGGCGGTTCTATGGCTACACCTTC. It is translated as CSAGRFYGYTF.

This chain joins TRBV27 and TRBJ2-7, with unresolved D. This CDR3 has 15 residues. Germline CDR1 is MNHEY and CDR2 is SMNVEV (reference sequence). V dropped 5 bases and J dropped 6 bases, with 20 bases sitting between them. The CDR3 DNA reads as TGTGCCAGCAGTCCTGGCCCTTCCTGGTCGGTCGAGCAGTACTTC. Translating it yields CASSPGPSWSVEQYF.

This chain connects TRBV9 to TRBJ1-4; unclear D gene. Germline V lookup: CDR1 SGDLS, CDR2 YYNGEE. The CDR3 length is 15 residues. The V and J ends lost 0 bases and 7 bases respectively, with 13 bases between them. The CDR3 sequence is CASSVEGFVGEKLFF. The CDR3 bases are TGTGCCAGCAGCGTAGAGGGCTTTGTCGGTGAAAAACTGTTTTTT.

This chain connects TRBV7-2 to TRBJ2-1; 7 positions match TRBD2. CDR1 SGHTA and CDR2 FQGNSA come from the germline V gene. The ends lost 3 bases at V and 4 bases at J; junction bases unmatched: 3. The CDR3 is 14 amino acids. CDR3 DNA sequence: TGTGCCAGCAGCTTGCGGGAGCGGTACAATGAGCAGTTCTTC. Its protein product is CASSLRERYNEQFF.

The chain recombines TRBV28 with TRBJ1-3; no reliable D call. Trimming removed 7 bases at V and 0 bases at J, with 13 bases between. Germline CDR1 reads MDHEN; CDR2 reads SYDVKM. The CDR3 length is 15 residues. CDR3 coding DNA: TGTGCCAGCATCCCTAGAGTCGGCTCTGGAAACACCATATATTTT. It yields the protein CASIPRVGSGNTIYF.

This clonotype was picked up one time. The CDR3 loop reads CASSRTTGFGQPQHF. The DNA for the CDR3 is TGCGCCAGCAGCCGGACCACAGGGTTCGGTCAGCCCCAGCATTTT. The V and J genes are TRBV5-1 and TRBJ1-5; a possible D gene is TRBD1 (6 bases). CDR1 and CDR2 from the germline V gene are SGHRS and YFSETQ. The CDR3 has 15 amino acids. V was shortened by 4 bases and J by 6 bases, with 17 bases between the two germline ends.

This clonotype was observed a single time. The chain recombines TRBV7-2 with TRBJ2-7, with TRBD1 matching 8 bases. The CDR3 extends over 14 amino acids. Germline CDR1 is SGHTA and CDR2 is FQGNSA. V dropped 4 bases and J dropped 4; count of bases not matched to a gene: 6. CDR3 loop: CASSSGQGRYEQYF. CDR3 nucleotides: TGTGCCAGCAGCTCAGGACAGGGCCGGTACGAGCAGTACTTC.

The J gene is TRBJ2-6, the V gene TRBV12-3 or TRBV12-4; 9 nucleotides agree with TRBD1. This CDR3 is built from 17 residues. The V gene end was trimmed by 6 bases and the J gene end by 0 bases; junction bases not matched to a gene: 6. Here the CDR3 DNA reads TGTGCCAGCAGCCCGGGACAGGGCCTCTCTGGGGCCAACGTCCTGACTTTC. It specifies CASSPGQGLSGANVLTF.

The V call is TRBV15, the J call TRBJ2-7, with D perhaps TRBD2 (5 bases). CDR3 size: 14 residues. V lost 0 bases and J 2 bases, leaving 8 bases between the germline ends. Germline-derived CDR1 and CDR2 are LNHNV and YYDKDF (reference sequence). The CDR3 is CATSRDLAAYEQYF. The CDR3 nucleotides are TGTGCCACCAGCAGAGATCTAGCAGCCTACGAGCAGTACTTC.

The chain links TRBV25-1 to TRBJ1-6; no definite D call. This CDR3 is built from 16 residues. The V gene lost 2 bases and the J gene lost 10 bases, with 18 bases spanning the gap. Germline V CDR1 and CDR2: MGHDK, SYGVNS. As DNA, the CDR3 is TGTGCCAGCAGTGAACCCGGCGTGTCCGGGAGCTCACCCCTCCACTTT. This encodes CASSEPGVSGSSPLHF. Together with reference TRBV25-1 and TRBJ1-6, the CDR3 gives the full variable domain: EADIYQTPRYLVIGTGKKITLECSQTMGHDKMYWYQQDPGMELHLIHYSYGVNSTEKGDLSSESTVSRIRTEHFPLTLESARPSHTSQYLCASSEPGVSGSSPLHFGNGTRLTVT.

The chain has TRBV29-1 and TRBJ1-2, with D maybe TRBD1 (6 bases). CDR1 and CDR2 (germline): SQVTM, ANQGSEA. CDR3 length: 12 amino acids. V lost 3 bases and J 2 bases, leaving 7 bases between the germline ends. The CDR3 is CSVEGHNYGYTF. For the CDR3, the DNA is TGCAGCGTTGAGGGACACAACTATGGCTACACCTTC.

This chain links TRBV19 with TRBJ2-2; 7 nucleotides align to TRBD2. Looked up from germline, CDR1 is LNHDA and CDR2 is SQIVND (reference sequence). CDR3 length: 15 amino acids. The J segment lost 7 bases and the V segment lost 3 bases, leaving 8 bases of the junction unmatched. The DNA of the CDR3 is TGTGCCAGTAGTATTTGGCGGGAGTCCAGCGGGGAGCTGTTTTTT. Protein sequence: CASSIWRESSGELFF.

The chain employs TRBV6-5 and TRBJ1-6; 10 positions match TRBD1. CDR3 length: 16 amino acids. The junction had 6 bases not matched to a gene; V was cut back by 4 bases and J by 6 bases. Germline V gene lookup returns CDR1 MNHEY and CDR2 SVGAGI. The CDR3 loop reads CASSFRTGGGNSPLHF. The CDR3 DNA reads as TGTGCCAGCAGTTTCCGGACAGGGGGAGGTAATTCACCCCTCCACTTT.

This clonotype was counted between two and nine times. The CDR3 region is CASSFVNSPLHF. The DNA of the CDR3 is TGTGCCAGCAGTTTTGTGAATTCACCCCTCCACTTT. The chain uses TRBV27 and TRBJ1-6; the D is unclear. The CDR3 loop spans 12 amino acids. V dropped 3 bases and J dropped 7 bases, with 4 bases sitting between them. Per the germline V gene, CDR1 is MNHEY and CDR2 is SMNVEV (reference sequence).

The rearrangement links TRBV9 to TRBJ1-6; possible D gene TRBD1, 5 bases. Trimming took off 2 bases at V and 4 bases at J, with 7 bases between the two ends. Germline CDR1 and CDR2: SGDLS and YYNGEE. This CDR3 contains 14 residues. CDR3 sequence reads: CASSVGGYNSPLHF. The CDR3 nucleotides read TGTGCCAGCAGCGTTGGGGGTTATAATTCACCCCTCCACTTT. The full variable domain, in which reference TRBV9 and TRBJ1-6 provide the parts outside the CDR3, is DSGVTQTPKHLITATGQRVTLRCSPRSGDLSVYWYQQSLDQGLQFLIQYYNGEERAKGNILERFSAQQFPDLHSELNLSSLELGDSALYFCASSVGGYNSPLHFGNGTRLTVT.

This clonotype was seen a single time. The gene calls are TRBV7-9 and TRBJ1-2; 8 nucleotides align to TRBD1. The CDR3 is made up of 16 amino acids. J was trimmed by 5 bases and V by 6 bases; bases with no gene match: 14. CDR1 SEHNR and CDR2 FQNEAQ come from the germline V gene (reference sequence). CDR3 sequence (DNA): TGTGCCAGCAGTCCGATTGAAAGCAGGGGGCGGTATGGCTACACCTTC. It encodes CASSPIESRGRYGYTF.